The T cell receptor (beta chain) described here comes from a study of graft-versus-host responses after intestinal transplantation. The wider study: All recipients were transplanted with multivisceral, liver-intestinal, or isolated intestinal grafts. Recipients uniformly received anti-thymocyte globulin induction, followed by tacrolimus and steroids for around 3 years.

The repertoire was sequenced with immunoSEQ multiplex PCR; TCRdb's copy has only in-frame clones and lacks some. In the table there are approximately 16,000 clones, about 70% of which are singletons. Grafts had their tissue processed, releasing intraepithelial and lamina propria lymphocytes. The source material was ileum tissue, sampled about 680 days after intestinal transplantation. The clonotype comes from a human patient who received an intestinal transplant, so some T cells may come from the graft donor.

CDR3: CASSGAGDGYTF. In nucleotides, the CDR3 is TGTGCCAGCAGCGGGGCAGGGGATGGCTACACCTTC. The chain has TRBV5-8 and TRBJ1-2; a possible D gene is TRBD1 (6 bases). V was trimmed by 4 bases and J by 6 bases, leaving 10 bases between them. CDR1 is SGHTS, CDR2 YDEGEE, per germline. This CDR3 comprises 12 residues.